This T cell receptor beta chain was profiled in a study of T-cell reconstitution after alpha-beta-depleted transplantation in children. The CDR3 is 15 residues long. Germline CDR1 is SEHNR and CDR2 is FQNEAQ (reference sequence). As for this clonotype: The germline gene is not matched at one end of the junction; a read error may be the cause.

Using unique molecular identifiers, the investigators prepared the TCRbeta library. TCRdb recomputed calls from the PCR reads with MiXCR, one row per CDR3 protein. The sample comprises 350,000 to 400,000 distinct CDR3 sequences, roughly 20% of which are singletons, and less than 4.5% rests with the top ten. The clonotype originates from a human donor who donated a stem cell graft to a child with acute myeloid leukemia. This sample comprised PBMCs from the stem cell graft donor, obtained from the stem cell graft. J is TRBJ1-1 and V is TRBV7-9; 7 bases match TRBD1. DNA of the CDR3: TGTGCCAGCAGCTTAGGTGGGACAGAGAACACGGAAGCTTTCTTT. This codes for CASSLGGTENTEAFF.